This record covers a single T cell receptor beta chain. Sequenced by immunoSEQ multiplex PCR; TCRdb stores in-frame clones only, minus some. The table lists 110,000 or so clones, around 94% of them singletons. Unmatched junction bases numbered 6, after V lost 1 base and J lost 2 bases. CDR3 length: 16 residues. Germline CDR1 is MDHEN and CDR2 is SYDVKM. These data belong to a study of brain T cells in children with intractable seizures. J is TRBJ2-5 and V is TRBV28, with 8 bases lining up with TRBD2. This TCR derives from a boy in the first two years of life with hemimegalencephaly and intractable seizures. The sample in question was peripheral blood, obtained at surgery. This CDR3 reads CASSLSGGALQETQYF. CDR3 nucleotide sequence: TGTGCCAGCAGTTTATCGGGGGGGGCGCTTCAAGAGACCCAGTACTTC. Combining the CDR3 with reference TRBV28 and TRBJ2-5 gives the whole variable domain DVKVTQSSRYLVKRTGEKVFLECVQDMDHENMFWYRQDPGLGLRLIYFSYDVKMKEKGDIPEGYSVSREKKERFSLILESASTNQTSMYLCASSLSGGALQETQYFGPGTRLLVL.